Shown below are 5 T cell receptor beta chains from a single sample sequenced in a study of OX40 agonist ivuxolimab in advanced cancers. TCRdb's table, derived via immunoSEQ multiplex PCR, lists solely in-frame clones and lacks some. The sample shows tens of thousands of clones, 65% to 90% of them seen only once. The starting material was CD4+ or CD8+ T cells sorted from blood, obtained in a trial of the OX40 agonist ivuxolimab. The receptors were gathered from an adult with an advanced solid tumor such as melanoma, head and neck, liver or kidney cancer.

The count of this clone is one. J is TRBJ2-4 and V is TRBV10-3, with 11 positions matching TRBD2. Trimming cost V 2 bases and J 11 bases; bases outside gene matches: 8. The V gene's germline CDR1 is ENHRY and CDR2 SYGVKD. CDR3 length: 15 amino acids. DNA for the CDR3: TGTGCCATCAGTGAGGCTAGCGGGGGGAGGGAGGTTCAGTACTTC. Residues: CAISEASGGREVQYF.

V gene TRBV9 combines with J gene TRBJ2-3; no clear D gene. Germline-derived CDR1 and CDR2 are SGDLS and YYNGEE. V was pared by 0 bases and J by 3 bases, with 8 bases between. This CDR3 has 14 amino acids. For the CDR3, the DNA is TGTGCCAGCAGCGTAGAGGTGCTTACAGATACGCAGTATTTT. It codes for CASSVEVLTDTQYF.

The CDR3 loop is CASSQSANYGYTF. The CDR3 DNA sequence: TGTGCCAGCAGCCAATCAGCGAACTATGGCTACACCTTC. The chain recombines TRBV14 with TRBJ1-2; D unclear. V was cut by 2 bases and J by 2 bases, with 6 bases left in between. Germline CDR1 and CDR2: SGHDN and FVKESK. CDR3 length equals 13 residues.

The genes are TRBV7-9 and TRBJ2-7, with TRBD1 identical over 7 bases. Germline V gene sequence: CDR1 SEHNR, CDR2 FQNEAQ (reference sequence). The CDR3 spans 13 residues. V dropped 4 bases and J dropped 6; count of bases not matched to a gene: 6. This CDR3 is CASSWGTEGEQYF. Here the CDR3 DNA reads TGTGCCAGCAGCTGGGGGACAGAGGGCGAGCAGTACTTC.

The chain couples TRBV6-1 to TRBJ2-7; no clear D gene. The CDR3 covers 14 residues. Trimming left V 1 base short and J 1 base short, with 8 bases between. From germline, CDR1 is MNHNS and CDR2 SASEGT. The CDR3 here is CASSEGGASYEQYF. The CDR3 DNA follows: TGTGCCAGCAGTGAAGGTGGAGCGTCCTACGAGCAGTACTTC.